This T cell receptor beta chain was recovered during a study of blood T cell repertoires in COVID-19. Germline values: CDR1 SGHTA, CDR2 FQGNSA. The V segment lost 7 bases and the J segment 7 bases; nucleotides outside the gene matches: 13. This CDR3 is 15 amino acids long. Profiling relied on immunoSEQ multiplex PCR, and the TCRdb table lists in-frame clones only, not all of them. The sample records roughly 100,000 clones, roughly nine tenths being singletons. This TCR was recovered from an elderly woman in a cohort sampled during active COVID-19. Sequenced input: peripheral blood. V usage is TRBV7-2 and J usage is TRBJ2-1, with 7 positions matching TRBD1. The CDR3 sequence is CASIRSRDSFNEQFF. CDR3 DNA: TGTGCCAGCATCCGGTCCCGGGACAGTTTTAATGAGCAGTTCTTC.